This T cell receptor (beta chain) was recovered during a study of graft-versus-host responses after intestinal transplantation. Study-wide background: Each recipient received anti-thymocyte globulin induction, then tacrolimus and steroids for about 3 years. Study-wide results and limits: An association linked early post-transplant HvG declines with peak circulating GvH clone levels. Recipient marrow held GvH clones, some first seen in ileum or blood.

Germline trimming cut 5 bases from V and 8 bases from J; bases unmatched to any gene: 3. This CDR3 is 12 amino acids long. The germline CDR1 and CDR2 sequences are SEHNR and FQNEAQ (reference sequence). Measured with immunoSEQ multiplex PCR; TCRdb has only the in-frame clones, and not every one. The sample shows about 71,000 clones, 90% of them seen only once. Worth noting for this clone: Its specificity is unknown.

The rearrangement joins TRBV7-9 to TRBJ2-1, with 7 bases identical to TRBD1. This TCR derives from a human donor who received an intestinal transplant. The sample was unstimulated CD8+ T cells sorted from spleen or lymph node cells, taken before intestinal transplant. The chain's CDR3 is CASSDQGDEQFF. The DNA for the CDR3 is TGTGCCAGCAGCGATCAGGGGGATGAGCAGTTCTTC.